The rows below give T cell receptor beta chains drawn from one sample of a study of shared clonotypes between healthy human individuals. The method was immunoSEQ multiplex PCR; TCRdb's version includes in-frame clones alone and lacks a portion of them. The sample has about 710,000 clones; approximately 73% are singletons. Sample: memory CD4+ T cells sorted from blood. All receptors derive from a woman aged 30 to 39 in good health. Each CDR3 is given with its conserved first and last residue. Fields, in order: V gene, clone size, J gene, D gene, CDR3 DNA, CDR3 protein. The D gene is left open where the match is weak. Clone sizes are given selectively: once, few, many, or a class where the clone is expanded.

>TRBV7-3|NA|TRBJ1-1|NA
TGTGCCAGCAGCTTAGCGCGTCCGGAGAACACTGAAGCTTTCTTT
CASSLARPENTEAFF
>TRBV6-1|NA|TRBJ2-1|NA
TGTGCCAGCAGCGCGTTCAGCGTAACTGGGAATGAGCAGTTCTTC
CASSAFSVTGNEQFF
>TRBV27|NA|TRBJ2-2|NA
TGTGCCAGCAGCCGAAGGGACACCGGGGAGCTGTTTTTT
CASSRRDTGELFF
>TRBV27|NA|TRBJ2-1|TRBD2
TGTGCCAGCAGAGCGGGAGGGCCTAACAATGAGCAGTTCTTC
CASRAGGPNNEQFF
>TRBV30|few|TRBJ2-5|NA
TGTGCCTGGAGTTCGACAGGCCAAGAGACCCAGTACTTC
CAWSSTGQETQYF
>TRBV11-2|NA|TRBJ1-4|NA
TGTGCCAGCAGCCCGGGGGGGAAGGATGAAAAACTGTTTTTT
CASSPGGKDEKLFF
>TRBV11-1|NA|TRBJ2-5|TRBD1
TGTGCCAGCAGCCCCCCCCCGGACAGGGAGACCCAGTACTTC
CASSPPPDRETQYF
>TRBV2|NA|TRBJ2-7|NA
TGTGCCAGCAGTGGTGGAGGGACAGCGGTGCCCTACGAGCAGTACTTC
CASSGGGTAVPYEQYF
>TRBV5-4|once|TRBJ1-1|TRBD1
TGTGCCAGCAGCTGGGACAGGGGGCTCACTGAAGCTTTCTTT
CASSWDRGLTEAFF
>TRBV28|few|TRBJ1-1|NA
TGTGCCAGCAGCCTCCGGTTCTGGGCTTTCTTT
CASSLRFWAFF
>TRBV28|NA|TRBJ1-5|TRBD1
TGTGCCAGCAGTTCCCCCGACAGGGAGAGTCAGCCCCAGCATTTT
CASSSPDRESQPQHF
>TRBV6-6|NA|TRBJ2-7|NA
TGTGCCAGCAGGACAACCGGGGGAGAGACCTACGAGCAGTACTTC
CASRTTGGETYEQYF
>TRBV2|once|TRBJ2-2|NA
TGTGCCAGCAGTGAACAGGTCGGGAGGAACACCGGGGAGCTGTTTTTT
CASSEQVGRNTGELFF
>TRBV19|NA|TRBJ1-3|NA
TGTGCCAGTACCCCGTCGCTCTCTGGAAACACCATATATTTT
CASTPSLSGNTIYF
>TRBV7-3|NA|TRBJ2-5|TRBD2
TGTGCCAGCAGCCGAGGGACTAGTGACCAAGAGACCCAGTACTTC
CASSRGTSDQETQYF
>TRBV19|NA|TRBJ2-1|TRBD1
TGTGCCAGTAGTCTTCGGGACAGGGAGTACAATGAGCAGTTCTTC
CASSLRDREYNEQFF
>TRBV25-1|NA|TRBJ2-3|NA
TGTGCCAGCAGTGAGGAGTGGGAGGAGGCAGATACGCAGTATTTT
CASSEEWEEADTQYF
>TRBV25-1|NA|TRBJ2-1|TRBD2
TGTGCCAGCAGTGATCCTAGCGGAGCCTACAATGAGCAGTTCTTC
CASSDPSGAYNEQFF
>TRBV19|NA|TRBJ2-3|TRBD2
TGTGCCAGTACTCGGCTAGCGGGAGTGAATACGCAGTATTTT
CASTRLAGVNTQYF
>TRBV28|NA|TRBJ2-7|TRBD2
TGTGCCAGCACCCCAGGAGCGGGAGGTCCCTACGAGCAGTACTTC
CASTPGAGGPYEQYF
>TRBV6-5|NA|TRBJ1-2|NA
TGTGCCAGCAGTGAGGAGTTGGAAATCTACACCTTC
CASSEELEIYTF
>TRBV5-1|few|TRBJ1-4|TRBD1
TGCGCCAGCAGCGGAACCGGGACAGGGAATGAAAAACTGTTTTTT
CASSGTGTGNEKLFF
>TRBV5-4|NA|TRBJ1-2|NA
TGTGCCAGCAGTTCGGACAACTATGGCTACACCTTC
CASSSDNYGYTF
>TRBV6-1|NA|TRBJ1-1|TRBD1
TGTGCCACCGAAGGACAGGGGTTAGGTATCACTGAAGCTTTCTTT
CATEGQGLGITEAFF
>TRBV4-2|NA|TRBJ2-1|TRBD1
TGTGCCAGCAGCCAAGAGGGGACAGGTGCCTACAATGAGCAGTTCTTC
CASSQEGTGAYNEQFF
>TRBV5-1|NA|TRBJ2-7|TRBD1
TGCGCCAGCAGCCATGGACAGGTTACCGACGAGCAGTACTTC
CASSHGQVTDEQYF
>TRBV11-2|NA|TRBJ2-5|NA
TGTGCCAGCAGCCCTGGGGATACCGAGACCCAGTACTTC
CASSPGDTETQYF
>TRBV18|NA|TRBJ1-2|NA
TGTGCCAGCTCCCGGGAGGAGATGGGCTACACCTTC
CASSREEMGYTF
>TRBV27|NA|TRBJ2-1|TRBD2
TGTGCCAGCCGTCCTGAACTAGCGGGCAACAATGAGCAGTTCTTC
CASRPELAGNNEQFF
>TRBV5-6|few|TRBJ1-1|TRBD1
TGTGCCAGCAGCGGAGCAGGGGGCAATACTGAAGCTTTCTTT
CASSGAGGNTEAFF
>TRBV28|once|TRBJ1-5|TRBD1
TGTGCCAGCAGTTTGACAGGGGCTAATCAGCCCCAGCATTTT
CASSLTGANQPQHF
>TRBV5-1|few|TRBJ1-5|NA
TGCGCCAGCAGTCAGGATAATCAGCCCCAGCATTTT
CASSQDNQPQHF
>TRBV4-1|few|TRBJ1-3|NA
TGCGCCAGCAGCCTTCTCGCAGGGGCGGGAGGAAACACCATATATTTT
CASSLLAGAGGNTIYF
>TRBV6-5|NA|TRBJ2-1|TRBD1
TGTGCCAGCAGCCGGACAGGGGGCCCCTACAATGAGCAGTTCTTC
CASSRTGGPYNEQFF
>TRBV2|few|TRBJ2-4|NA
TGTGCCAGCCGTTATGCCGGGACTCCCTACTGGGGGGCCAAAAACATTCAGTACTTC
CASRYAGTPYWGAKNIQYF
>TRBV6-5|NA|TRBJ1-2|NA
TGTGCCAGCAGTTCAACCGGGGGCTACACCTTC
CASSSTGGYTF
>TRBV6-5|few|TRBJ2-7|TRBD2
TGTGCCAGCAGTTACGGGACTAGCGGAAGCTCCTACGAGCAGTACTTC
CASSYGTSGSSYEQYF
>TRBV7-9|NA|TRBJ2-3|NA
TGTGCCAGCAGCTTTGGCTATCATGGCACAGATACGCAGTATTTT
CASSFGYHGTDTQYF
>TRBV7-8|NA|TRBJ2-5|TRBD2
TGTGCCAGCAGCTTACCGTCTAGCGGTACCCAAGAGACCCAGTACTTC
CASSLPSSGTQETQYF
>TRBV30|NA|TRBJ2-1|NA
TGTGCCTGGAGTACACTCGGCATAGGTGAGCAGTTCTTC
CAWSTLGIGEQFF
>TRBV11-2|NA|TRBJ2-5|NA
TGTGCCAGCAGCTTAGTGTCCAGCCAAGAGACCCAGTACTTC
CASSLVSSQETQYF